These T cell receptor beta chains were read from a single sample in a study of blood T cell repertoires in COVID-19. Method: immunoSEQ multiplex PCR; TCRdb's copy keeps in-frame clones and lacks some. The sample comprises roughly 440,000 clones, 70% to 90% of which are singletons, and 10% to 15% rests with the top ten. Sequencing was carried out using peripheral blood. The receptors come from a woman aged 45 to 65 with COVID-19, enrolled during active disease. Each CDR3 is given with its conserved first and last residue. Fields, in order: clone size, V gene, J gene, D gene, CDR3 DNA, CDR3 protein. D genes are given only for firm matches. A clone size is listed for some rows: how often the clone was seen (once, few, many), or a class if it is expanded.

>.|TRBV3-1/TRBV3-2|TRBJ1-3|.
TGTGCCAGCAGCCAACGAGGGTCCTCTGGAAACACCATATATTTT
CASSQRGSSGNTIYF
>.|TRBV3-1/TRBV3-2|TRBJ2-1|TRBD2
TGTGCCAGCAGCCCGTTAACTAGCGGGGGAAACAATGAGCAGTTCTTC
CASSPLTSGGNNEQFF
>.|TRBV2|TRBJ1-1|.
TGTGCCAGCAGTACCGGTGAAGCTTTCTTT
CASSTGEAFF
>.|TRBV24-1|TRBJ2-2|.
TGTGCCACCAGTGATAGCCGGGATCTGGCCACCGGGGAGCTGTTTTTT
CATSDSRDLATGELFF
>.|TRBV7-2|TRBJ1-5|TRBD1
TGTGCCAGCAGCTCCGAGGTCCACAGGGGAAGGAATCAGCCCCAGCATTTT
CASSSEVHRGRNQPQHF
>.|TRBV30|TRBJ1-5|.
TGTGCCTGGAGTGCGGGGAGTAATCAGCCCCAGCATTTT
CAWSAGSNQPQHF
>.|TRBV24-1|TRBJ2-3|TRBD1
TGTGCCACCAGTGATTCCCGGGACAGGGGAACAGATACGCAGTATTTT
CATSDSRDRGTDTQYF
>.|TRBV7-9|TRBJ1-1|.
TGTGCCAGCAACTTGGCGGACACTGAAGCTTTCTTT
CASNLADTEAFF
>.|TRBV6-4|TRBJ2-1|.
TGTGCCAGCGCCAGCGGGCATGAGCAGTTCTTC
CASASGHEQFF
>once|TRBV9|TRBJ1-2|TRBD1
TGTGCCAGCAGCGCCCCCGGGACAGGGGTGGGCTACACCTTC
CASSAPGTGVGYTF
>.|TRBV7-6|TRBJ1-6|TRBD1
TGTGCCAGCAGCTCAGAAACCGGGACAGCTAATTCACCCCTCCACTTT
CASSSETGTANSPLHF
>.|TRBV6-5|TRBJ2-3|.
TGTGCCAGCACCCGCCGCGGGGATACGCAGTATTTT
CASTRRGDTQYF
>.|TRBV7-8|TRBJ2-7|TRBD2
TGTGCCAGCAGCCTCCGGACTAGCGGGAGAACCGGACGGGATTACGAGCAGTACTTC
CASSLRTSGRTGRDYEQYF
>once|TRBV28|TRBJ2-5|.
TGTGCCAGCAGCGAAGAGACCCAGTACTTC
CASSEETQYF
>.|TRBV2|TRBJ1-1|TRBD1
TGTGCCAGCAGTCAGGGGGCCAACACTGAAGCTTTCTTT
CASSQGANTEAFF
>once|TRBV7-9|TRBJ2-6|.
TGTGCCAGCAGCTCACAGGACTCTGGGGCCAACGTCCTGACTTTC
CASSSQDSGANVLTF
>.|TRBV10-3|TRBJ1-6|TRBD1
TGTGCCATAAGACAGGGGTTCTCCTATAATTCACCCCTCCACTTT
CAIRQGFSYNSPLHF
>once|TRBV5-1|TRBJ2-5|TRBD2
TGCGCCAGCAGCTTGGGACTAGCCGAGCTTCAAGAGACCCAGTACTTC
CASSLGLAELQETQYF
>many|TRBV9|TRBJ2-1|.
TGTGCCAGCAGCTCCACTGGGGGGAGAGGCTACAGCAATGAGCAGTTCTTC
CASSSTGGRGYSNEQFF
>.|TRBV5-5|TRBJ2-3|.
TGTGCCAGCAGCTTCTCACTAGGCACAGATACGCAGTATTTT
CASSFSLGTDTQYF
>.|TRBV10-3|TRBJ2-5|.
TGTGCCATCAGTGAAGGCCTACAGGAGACCCAGTACTTC
CAISEGLQETQYF
>.|TRBV20-1|TRBJ1-6|.
TGCAGTGCTAGTGTATTTGGGGTAACTAGTAATTCACCCCTCCACTTT
CSASVFGVTSNSPLHF
>few|TRBV19|TRBJ1-2|.
TGTGCCAGTACCCCTAAGATGCCCGTCGAAAATGGCTACACCTTC
CASTPKMPVENGYTF
>.|TRBV5-1|TRBJ2-1|.
TGCGCCAGCAGCCTCGGGAGTGGGGTTTACAATGAGCAGTTCTTC
CASSLGSGVYNEQFF
>.|TRBV5-5|TRBJ2-5|TRBD1
TGTGCCAGCAACCAGGGACAGATACAAGAGACCCAGTACTTC
CASNQGQIQETQYF
>many|TRBV11-2|TRBJ2-2|TRBD2
TGTGCCAGCAGCCCGACTAGCGGGGGAGGTACCGGGGAGCTGTTTTTT
CASSPTSGGGTGELFF
>.|TRBV5-1|TRBJ1-2|TRBD1
TGCGCCAGCAGATCGGACAGGGCCTATGGCTACACCTTC
CASRSDRAYGYTF
>.|TRBV4-2|TRBJ1-1|.
TGTGCCAGCAGCCAAGTTATCCCCGGCGGGGAAGCTTTCTTT
CASSQVIPGGEAFF
>.|TRBV19|TRBJ1-1|.
TGTGCCAGTAGTAGCACAGCGGACACTGAAGCTTTCTTT
CASSSTADTEAFF
>.|TRBV7-5|TRBJ1-4|.
TGTGCCAGCCCCCAGGGGAGCGATGAAAAACTGTTTTTT
CASPQGSDEKLFF
>.|TRBV19|TRBJ1-2|.
TGTGCCTCGGCCGAGACAGGACCTAACTATGGCTACACCTTC
CASAETGPNYGYTF
>.|TRBV19|TRBJ1-1|.
TGTGCCACCGAGGCTTGGTCGGGGAACACTGAAGCTTTCTTT
CATEAWSGNTEAFF
>.|TRBV5-6|TRBJ1-1|.
TGTGCCAGCAGCTCCCGACGGGAGGGCACTGAAGCTTTCTTT
CASSSRREGTEAFF
>.|TRBV5-1|TRBJ2-2|TRBD2
TGCGCCAGCAGCTTGGGACTAGCGGGGGGCCGGACCGGGGAGCTGTTTTTT
CASSLGLAGGRTGELFF
>.|TRBV6-1|TRBJ2-1|.
TGTGCCAGCAGTGAAGGTGGGGCAGGCCCCTACAATGAGCAGTTCTTC
CASSEGGAGPYNEQFF
>.|TRBV4-2|TRBJ1-5|TRBD1
TGTGCCAGCAGCCAAGGACAGGGAGGAGGGTGGCCCCAGCATTTT
CASSQGQGGGWPQHF
>.|TRBV3-1/TRBV3-2|TRBJ2-7|TRBD2
TGTGCCAGCAGCCAAACTAGCGGGGGGCGAGAGCAGTACTTC
CASSQTSGGREQYF
>.|TRBV27|TRBJ2-1|TRBD1
TGTGCCAGCACTAAAAGACAGGGGGCCTACAATGAGCAGTTCTTC
CASTKRQGAYNEQFF
>.|TRBV29-1|TRBJ2-2|TRBD2
TGCAGCGTTGTTGTAGCGGGGGTCCCAAGCGGGGAGCTGTTTTTT
CSVVVAGVPSGELFF
>.|TRBV11-3|TRBJ1-1|.
TGTGCCAGCAGCCTCGGTGGACATCCCAACACTGAAGCTTTCTTT
CASSLGGHPNTEAFF
>.|TRBV10-3|TRBJ2-7|TRBD1
TGTGCCATCAGTGAGTCGGGGACAGGGTACTACGAGCAGTACTTC
CAISESGTGYYEQYF
>.|TRBV11-2|TRBJ2-2|.
TGTGCCAGCAGACAGGGAAACACCGGGGAGCTGTTTTTT
CASRQGNTGELFF
>.|TRBV7-9|TRBJ1-2|TRBD1
TGTGCCAGCAGCCCCGGACAGGGGGCGAATGGCTACACCTTC
CASSPGQGANGYTF
>.|TRBV28|TRBJ1-3|.
TGTGCCAGCAGTTCCCCTGGACTGCCTGGAAACACCATATATTTT
CASSSPGLPGNTIYF
>.|TRBV28|TRBJ1-1|TRBD1
TGTGCCAGCAGTTCCGAACAGGGGGCGGAAGCTTTCTTT
CASSSEQGAEAFF
>.|TRBV9|TRBJ2-2|.
TGTGCCAGCAGCGACTACAGGGAGGGTGGCGGGGAGCTGTTTTTT
CASSDYREGGGELFF
>.|TRBV3-1/TRBV3-2|TRBJ2-7|TRBD1
TGTGCCAGCAGCCAAAACAGGGGCCCCTACGAGCAGTACTTC
CASSQNRGPYEQYF
>.|TRBV6-1|TRBJ2-7|TRBD1
TGTGCCAGCAGTGAAGCCTACCTAATCCCGGGACAGGGTTTCGAGCAGTACTTC
CASSEAYLIPGQGFEQYF
>.|TRBV5-1|TRBJ1-3|.
TGCGCCAGCAGCTTTGGATCGCCCCCCAGGGACACCATATATTTT
CASSFGSPPRDTIYF
>.|TRBV5-1|TRBJ2-7|TRBD1
TGCGCCAGCAGCTTGGGACGGACAGGGGGGCACGAGCAGTACTTC
CASSLGRTGGHEQYF
>once|TRBV11-2|TRBJ2-3|.
TGTGCCAGCAGCTTGAATTCTGGCGGCACTTACACAGATACGCAGTATTTT
CASSLNSGGTYTDTQYF
>.|TRBV7-8|TRBJ1-5|.
TGTGCCCTCGGAGATCAGCCCCAGCATTTT
CALGDQPQHF
>few|TRBV27|TRBJ2-7|TRBD1
TGTGCCAGCAGTTCCGGCAGGGGGAGAAAGCAGTACTTC
CASSSGRGRKQYF
>.|TRBV19|TRBJ1-1|TRBD1
TGTGCCAGTAGTAACCGGGACAGGATAACGGGGGCTTTCTTT
CASSNRDRITGAFF
>few|TRBV9|TRBJ1-1|.
TGTGCCAGCAGCCCTCCCGGACAGGAAGCTTTCTTT
CASSPPGQEAFF